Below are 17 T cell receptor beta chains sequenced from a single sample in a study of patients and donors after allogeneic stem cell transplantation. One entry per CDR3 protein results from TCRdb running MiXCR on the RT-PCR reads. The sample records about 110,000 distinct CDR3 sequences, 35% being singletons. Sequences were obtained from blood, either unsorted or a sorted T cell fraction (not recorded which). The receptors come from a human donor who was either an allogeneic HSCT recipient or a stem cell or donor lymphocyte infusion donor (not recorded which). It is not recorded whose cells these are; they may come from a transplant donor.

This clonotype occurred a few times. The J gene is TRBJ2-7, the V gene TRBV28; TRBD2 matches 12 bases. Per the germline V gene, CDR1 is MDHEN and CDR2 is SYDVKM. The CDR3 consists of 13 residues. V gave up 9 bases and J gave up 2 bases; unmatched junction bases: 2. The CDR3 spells CASLAGGAYEQYF. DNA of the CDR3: TGTGCCAGTCTAGCGGGAGGGGCCTACGAGCAGTACTTC.

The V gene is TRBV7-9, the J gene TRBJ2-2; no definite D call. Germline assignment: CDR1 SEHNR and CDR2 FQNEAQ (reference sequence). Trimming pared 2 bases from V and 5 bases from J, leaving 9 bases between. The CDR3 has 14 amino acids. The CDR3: CASSLLTATGELFF. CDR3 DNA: TGTGCCAGCAGCTTACTCACAGCAACCGGGGAGCTGTTTTTT.

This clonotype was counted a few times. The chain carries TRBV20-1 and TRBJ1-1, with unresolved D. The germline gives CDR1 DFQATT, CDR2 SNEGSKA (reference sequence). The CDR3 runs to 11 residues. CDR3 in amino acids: CHFSENTEAFF. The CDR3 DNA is TGCCACTTTAGTGAAAACACTGAAGCTTTCTTT.

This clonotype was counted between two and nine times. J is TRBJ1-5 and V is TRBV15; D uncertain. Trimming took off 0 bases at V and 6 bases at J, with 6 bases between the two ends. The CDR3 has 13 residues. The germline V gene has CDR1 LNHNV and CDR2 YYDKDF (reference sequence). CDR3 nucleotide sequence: TGTGCCACCAGCAGAGATTCGGGTCAGCCCCAGCATTTT. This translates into CATSRDSGQPQHF.

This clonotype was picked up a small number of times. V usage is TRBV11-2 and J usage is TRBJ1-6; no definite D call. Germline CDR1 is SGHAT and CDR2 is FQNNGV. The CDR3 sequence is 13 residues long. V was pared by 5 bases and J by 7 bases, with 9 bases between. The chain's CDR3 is CASSQNRNSPLHF. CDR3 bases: TGTGCCAGCAGCCAGAACAGAAATTCACCCCTCCACTTT.

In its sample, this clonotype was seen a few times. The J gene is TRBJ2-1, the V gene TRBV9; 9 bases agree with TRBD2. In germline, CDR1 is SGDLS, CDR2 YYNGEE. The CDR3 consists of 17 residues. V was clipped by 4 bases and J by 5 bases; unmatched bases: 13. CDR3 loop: CASSRRRSGTSNNEQFF. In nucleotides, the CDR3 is TGTGCCAGCAGCAGGCGGAGGAGTGGGACTAGCAACAATGAGCAGTTCTTC.

This CDR3 is CASSFGAGATYEQYF. The CDR3 bases are TGTGCCAGCAGTTTCGGGGCGGGAGCCACCTACGAGCAGTACTTC. The gene calls are TRBV28 and TRBJ2-7; 7 nucleotides align to TRBD2. Germline V gene lookup returns CDR1 MDHEN and CDR2 SYDVKM. V shed 3 bases, J shed 2 bases, and the junction held 7 bases outside the gene matches. CDR3 length: 15 amino acids.

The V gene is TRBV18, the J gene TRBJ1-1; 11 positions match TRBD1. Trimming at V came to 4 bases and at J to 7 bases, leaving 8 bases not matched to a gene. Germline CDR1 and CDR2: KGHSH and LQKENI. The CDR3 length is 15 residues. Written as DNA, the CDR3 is TGTGCCAGCTCACTCCCCGGGACAGGGGGTAGTGAAGCTTTCTTT. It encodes CASSLPGTGGSEAFF.

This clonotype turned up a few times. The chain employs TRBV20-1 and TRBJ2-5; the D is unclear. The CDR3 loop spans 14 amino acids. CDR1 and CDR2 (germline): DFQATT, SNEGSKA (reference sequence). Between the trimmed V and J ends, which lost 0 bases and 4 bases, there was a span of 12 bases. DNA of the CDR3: TGCAGTGCTAGAGATTCGCGGCACATAGAGACCCAGTACTTC. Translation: CSARDSRHIETQYF.

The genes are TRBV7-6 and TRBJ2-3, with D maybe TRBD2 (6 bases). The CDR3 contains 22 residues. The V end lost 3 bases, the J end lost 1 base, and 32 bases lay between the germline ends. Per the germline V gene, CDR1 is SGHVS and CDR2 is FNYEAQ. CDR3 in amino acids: CASSLNLAGGGPSEGGTDTQYF. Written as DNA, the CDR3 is TGTGCCAGCAGCTTGAATCTCGCCGGGGGTGGACCCTCGGAAGGGGGCACAGATACGCAGTATTTT.

CDR3 nucleotide sequence: TGCGCCAGCAGCTTAGAGGGTAGAGATGAAAAACTGTTTTTT. Its protein is CASSLEGRDEKLFF. The chain is built from TRBV5-1 and TRBJ1-4, with unresolved D. CDR3 length: 14 residues. Germline V CDR1 and CDR2: SGHRS, YFSETQ. With 2 bases removed from V and 6 bases from J, the gap between germline ends came to 11 bases.

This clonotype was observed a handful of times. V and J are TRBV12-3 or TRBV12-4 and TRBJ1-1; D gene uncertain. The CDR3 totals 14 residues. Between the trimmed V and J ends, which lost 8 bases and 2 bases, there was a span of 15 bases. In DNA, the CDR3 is TGTGCCAGCCTATTGAAGGGCTCTAACACTGAAGCTTTCTTT. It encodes CASLLKGSNTEAFF.

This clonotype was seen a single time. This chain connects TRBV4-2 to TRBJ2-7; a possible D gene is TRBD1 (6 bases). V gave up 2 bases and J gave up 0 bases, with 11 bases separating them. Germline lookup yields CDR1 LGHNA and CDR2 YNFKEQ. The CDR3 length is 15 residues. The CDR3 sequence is CASSQTWTASYEQYF. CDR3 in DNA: TGTGCCAGCAGCCAAACATGGACAGCCTCCTACGAGCAGTACTTC.

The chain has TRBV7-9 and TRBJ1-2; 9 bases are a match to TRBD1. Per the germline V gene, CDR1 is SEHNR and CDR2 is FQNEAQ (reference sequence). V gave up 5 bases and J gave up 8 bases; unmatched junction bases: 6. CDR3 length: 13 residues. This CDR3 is CASSRDRERGYTF. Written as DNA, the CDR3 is TGTGCCAGCAGCCGGGACAGGGAAAGGGGCTACACCTTC.

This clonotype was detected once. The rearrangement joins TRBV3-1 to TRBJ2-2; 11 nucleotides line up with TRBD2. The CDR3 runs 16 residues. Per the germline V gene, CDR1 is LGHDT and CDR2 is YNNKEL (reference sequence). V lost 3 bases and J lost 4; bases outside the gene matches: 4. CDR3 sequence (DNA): TGTGCCAGCAGCCAGGGGACTAGCGGAGGCACCGGGGAGCTGTTTTTT. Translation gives CASSQGTSGGTGELFF.

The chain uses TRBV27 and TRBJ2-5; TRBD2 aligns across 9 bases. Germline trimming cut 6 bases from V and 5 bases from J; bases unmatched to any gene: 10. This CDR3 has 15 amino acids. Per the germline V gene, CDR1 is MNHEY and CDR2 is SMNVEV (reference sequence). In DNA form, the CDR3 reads TGTGCCAGCAGACCCATAGCGGGAGTGAGGGAGACCCAGTACTTC. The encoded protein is CASRPIAGVRETQYF.

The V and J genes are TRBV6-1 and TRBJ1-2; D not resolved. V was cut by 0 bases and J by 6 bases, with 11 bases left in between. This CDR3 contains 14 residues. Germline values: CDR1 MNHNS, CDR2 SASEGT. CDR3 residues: CASSEAYFRDGYTF. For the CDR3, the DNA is TGTGCCAGCAGTGAAGCTTATTTCAGAGATGGCTACACCTTC.